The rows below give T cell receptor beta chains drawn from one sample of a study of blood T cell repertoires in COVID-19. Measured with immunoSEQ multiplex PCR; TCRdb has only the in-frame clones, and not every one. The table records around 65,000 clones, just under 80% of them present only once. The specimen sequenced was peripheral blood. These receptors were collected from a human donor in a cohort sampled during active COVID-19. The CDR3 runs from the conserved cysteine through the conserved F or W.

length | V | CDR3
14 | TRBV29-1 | CSVVGQGEGYEQYF
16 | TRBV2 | CASSLGTGSSYNEQFF
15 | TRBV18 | CASSPGTGNYYEQYF
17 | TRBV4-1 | CASSQPAGQDSGNTIYF
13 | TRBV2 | CASSDAAGRGYTF
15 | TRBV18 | CASSRTADSYNEQFF
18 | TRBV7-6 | CASSPSSIAGGPDNEQFF
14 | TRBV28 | CASSSGGAGQPQHF
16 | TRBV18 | CASSPQGQALTYEQYF
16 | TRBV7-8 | CASSPIRGSGGGTQYF
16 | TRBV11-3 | CASSPGLAGEGETQYF